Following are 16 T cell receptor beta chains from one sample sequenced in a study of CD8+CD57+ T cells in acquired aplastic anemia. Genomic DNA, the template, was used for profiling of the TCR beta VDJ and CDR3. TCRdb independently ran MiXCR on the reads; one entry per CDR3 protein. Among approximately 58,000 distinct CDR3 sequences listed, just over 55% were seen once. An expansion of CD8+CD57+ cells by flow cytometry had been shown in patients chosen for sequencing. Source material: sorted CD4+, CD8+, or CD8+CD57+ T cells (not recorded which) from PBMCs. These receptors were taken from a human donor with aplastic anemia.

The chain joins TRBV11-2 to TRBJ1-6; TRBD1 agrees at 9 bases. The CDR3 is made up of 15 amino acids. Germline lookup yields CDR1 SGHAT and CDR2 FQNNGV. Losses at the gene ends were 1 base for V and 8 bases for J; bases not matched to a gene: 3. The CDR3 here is CASSLGTGVHSPLHF. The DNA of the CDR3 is TGTGCCAGCAGCTTAGGGACAGGGGTGCATTCACCCCTCCACTTT.

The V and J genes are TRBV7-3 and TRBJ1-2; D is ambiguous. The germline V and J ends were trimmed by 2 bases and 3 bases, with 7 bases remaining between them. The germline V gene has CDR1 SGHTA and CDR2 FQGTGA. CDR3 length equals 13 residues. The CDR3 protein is CASSLVVDYGYTF. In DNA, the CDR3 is TGTGCCAGCAGCTTAGTAGTGGACTATGGCTACACCTTC. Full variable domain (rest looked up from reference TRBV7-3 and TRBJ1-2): GAGVSQTPSNKVTEKGKYVELRCDPISGHTALYWYRQSLGQGPEFLIYFQGTGAADDSGLPNDRFFAVRPEGSVSTLKIQRTERGDSAVYLCASSLVVDYGYTFGSGTRLTVV.

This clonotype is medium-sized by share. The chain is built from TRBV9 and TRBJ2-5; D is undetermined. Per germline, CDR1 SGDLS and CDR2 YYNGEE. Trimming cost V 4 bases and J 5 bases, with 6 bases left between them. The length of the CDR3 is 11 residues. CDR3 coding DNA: TGTGCCAGCAGCCCGCCGGAGACCCAGTACTTC. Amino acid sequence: CASSPPETQYF.

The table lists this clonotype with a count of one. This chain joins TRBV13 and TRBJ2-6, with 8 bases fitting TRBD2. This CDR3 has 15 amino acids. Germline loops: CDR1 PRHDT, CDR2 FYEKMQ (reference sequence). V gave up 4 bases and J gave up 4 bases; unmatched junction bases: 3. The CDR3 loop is CASSSGGTGANVLTF. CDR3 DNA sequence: TGTGCCAGCAGCTCGGGGGGGACAGGGGCCAACGTCCTGACTTTC.

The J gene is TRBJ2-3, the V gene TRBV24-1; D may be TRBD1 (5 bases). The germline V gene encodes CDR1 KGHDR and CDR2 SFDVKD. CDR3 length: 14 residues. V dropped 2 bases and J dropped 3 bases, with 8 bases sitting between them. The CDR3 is CATSDYKGTDTQYF. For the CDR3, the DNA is TGTGCCACCAGTGATTATAAGGGGACAGATACGCAGTATTTT.

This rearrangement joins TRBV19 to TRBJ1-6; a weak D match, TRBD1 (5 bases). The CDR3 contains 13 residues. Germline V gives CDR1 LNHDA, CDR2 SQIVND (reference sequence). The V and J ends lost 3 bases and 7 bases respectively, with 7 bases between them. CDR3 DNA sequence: TGTGCCAGTAGTATGCGGGGGAATTCACCCCTCCACTTT. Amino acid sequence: CASSMRGNSPLHF.

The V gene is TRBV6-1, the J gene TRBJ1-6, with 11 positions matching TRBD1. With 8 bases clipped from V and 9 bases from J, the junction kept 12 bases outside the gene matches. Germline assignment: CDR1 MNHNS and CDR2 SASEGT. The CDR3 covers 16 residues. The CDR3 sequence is CASLGTGGASSSPLHF. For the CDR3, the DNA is TGTGCCAGCCTAGGGACAGGGGGGGCCAGTAGTTCACCCCTCCACTTT.

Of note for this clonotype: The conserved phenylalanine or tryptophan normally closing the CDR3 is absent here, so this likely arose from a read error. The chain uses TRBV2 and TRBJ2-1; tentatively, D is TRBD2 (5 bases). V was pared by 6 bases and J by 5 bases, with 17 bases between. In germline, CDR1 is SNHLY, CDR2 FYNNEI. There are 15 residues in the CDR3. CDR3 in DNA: TGTGCCAGCAGCCTCATAGGGAGCAATAACAATGAGCAGTTCTCC. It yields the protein CASSLIGSNNNEQFS.

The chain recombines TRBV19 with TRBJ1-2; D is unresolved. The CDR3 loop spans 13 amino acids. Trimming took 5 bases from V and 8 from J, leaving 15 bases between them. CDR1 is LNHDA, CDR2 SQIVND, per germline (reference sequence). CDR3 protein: CASSVKIEYGYTF. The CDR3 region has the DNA TGTGCCAGTAGTGTTAAAATCGAGTACGGCTACACCTTC.

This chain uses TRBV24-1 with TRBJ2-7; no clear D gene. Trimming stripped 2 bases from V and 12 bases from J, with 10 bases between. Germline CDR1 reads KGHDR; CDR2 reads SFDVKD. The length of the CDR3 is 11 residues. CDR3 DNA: TGTGCCACCAGTGATTCCAGGTTCTCGTACTTC. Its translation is CATSDSRFSYF.

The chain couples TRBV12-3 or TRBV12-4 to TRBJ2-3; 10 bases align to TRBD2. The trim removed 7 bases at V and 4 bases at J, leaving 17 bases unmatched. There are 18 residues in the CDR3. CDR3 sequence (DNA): TGTGCCAGCACTCTAAGAGGGGGGACTAGCGTCTACGCAGATACGCAGTATTTT. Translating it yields CASTLRGGTSVYADTQYF.

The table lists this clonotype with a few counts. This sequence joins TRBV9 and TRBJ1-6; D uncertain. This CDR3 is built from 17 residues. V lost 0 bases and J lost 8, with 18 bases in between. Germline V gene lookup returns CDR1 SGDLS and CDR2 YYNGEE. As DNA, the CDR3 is TGTGCCAGCAGCGTAGCCAGCAGTCCCGGGTACGATTCACCCCTCCACTTT. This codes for CASSVASSPGYDSPLHF.

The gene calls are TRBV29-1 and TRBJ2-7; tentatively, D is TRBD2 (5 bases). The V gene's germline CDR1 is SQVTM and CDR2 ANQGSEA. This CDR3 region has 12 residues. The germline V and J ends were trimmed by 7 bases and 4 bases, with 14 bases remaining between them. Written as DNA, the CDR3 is TGCAGCGGGCGGGCAGCAGAGTACGAGCAGTACTTC. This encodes CSGRAAEYEQYF.

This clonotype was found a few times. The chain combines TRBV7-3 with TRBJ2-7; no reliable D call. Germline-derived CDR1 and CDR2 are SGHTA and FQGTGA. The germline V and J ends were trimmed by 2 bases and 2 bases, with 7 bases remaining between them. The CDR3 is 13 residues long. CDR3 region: CASSLWPAYEQYF. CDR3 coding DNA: TGTGCCAGCAGCTTATGGCCAGCCTACGAGCAGTACTTC.

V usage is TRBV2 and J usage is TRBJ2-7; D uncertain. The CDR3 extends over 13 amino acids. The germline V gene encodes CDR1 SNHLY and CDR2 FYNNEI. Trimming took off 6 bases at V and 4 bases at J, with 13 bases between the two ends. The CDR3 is CASSLSRRYEQYF. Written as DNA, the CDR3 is TGTGCCAGCAGCTTATCAAGGCGGTACGAGCAGTACTTC.

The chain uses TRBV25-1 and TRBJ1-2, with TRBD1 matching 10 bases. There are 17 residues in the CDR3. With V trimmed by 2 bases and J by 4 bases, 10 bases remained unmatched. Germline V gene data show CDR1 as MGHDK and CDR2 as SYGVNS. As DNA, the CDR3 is TGTGCCAGCAGTGAAAAAAGTGACAGGGGGCGATTCTATGGCTACACCTTC. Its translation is CASSEKSDRGRFYGYTF.